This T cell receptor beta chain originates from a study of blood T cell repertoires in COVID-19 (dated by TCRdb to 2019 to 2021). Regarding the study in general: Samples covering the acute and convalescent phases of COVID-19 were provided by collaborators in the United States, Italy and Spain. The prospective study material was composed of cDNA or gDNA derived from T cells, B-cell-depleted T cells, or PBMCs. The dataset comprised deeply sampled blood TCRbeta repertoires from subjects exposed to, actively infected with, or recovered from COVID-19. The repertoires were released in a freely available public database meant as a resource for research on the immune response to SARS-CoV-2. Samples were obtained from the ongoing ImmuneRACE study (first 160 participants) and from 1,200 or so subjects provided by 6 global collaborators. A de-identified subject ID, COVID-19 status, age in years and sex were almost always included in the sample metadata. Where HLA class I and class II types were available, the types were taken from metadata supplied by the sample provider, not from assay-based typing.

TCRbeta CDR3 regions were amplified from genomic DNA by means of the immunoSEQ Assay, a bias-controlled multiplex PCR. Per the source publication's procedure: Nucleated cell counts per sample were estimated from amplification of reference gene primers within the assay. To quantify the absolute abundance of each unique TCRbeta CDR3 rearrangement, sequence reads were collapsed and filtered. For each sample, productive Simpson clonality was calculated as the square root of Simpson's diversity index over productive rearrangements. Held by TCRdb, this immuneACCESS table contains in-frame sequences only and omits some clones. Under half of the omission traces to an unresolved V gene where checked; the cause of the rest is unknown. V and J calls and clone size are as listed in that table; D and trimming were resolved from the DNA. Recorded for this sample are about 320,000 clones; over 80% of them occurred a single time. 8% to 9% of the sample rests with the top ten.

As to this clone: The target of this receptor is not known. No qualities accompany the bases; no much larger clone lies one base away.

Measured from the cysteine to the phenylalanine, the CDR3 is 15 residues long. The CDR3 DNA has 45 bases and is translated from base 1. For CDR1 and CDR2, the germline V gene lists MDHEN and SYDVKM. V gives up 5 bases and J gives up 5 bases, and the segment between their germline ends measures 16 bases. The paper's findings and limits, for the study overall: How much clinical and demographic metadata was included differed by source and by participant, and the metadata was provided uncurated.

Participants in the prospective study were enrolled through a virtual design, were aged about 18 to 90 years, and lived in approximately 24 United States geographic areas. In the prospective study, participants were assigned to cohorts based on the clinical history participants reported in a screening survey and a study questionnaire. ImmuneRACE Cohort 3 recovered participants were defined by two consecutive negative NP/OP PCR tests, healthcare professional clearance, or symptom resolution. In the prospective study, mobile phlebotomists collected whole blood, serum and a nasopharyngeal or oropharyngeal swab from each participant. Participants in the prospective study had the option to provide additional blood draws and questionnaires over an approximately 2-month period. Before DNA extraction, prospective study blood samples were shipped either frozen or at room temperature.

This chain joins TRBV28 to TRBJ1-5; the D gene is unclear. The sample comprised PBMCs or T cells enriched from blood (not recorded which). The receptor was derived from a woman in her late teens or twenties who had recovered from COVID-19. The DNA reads TGTGCCAGCAGTCCCGCGGCCCGCGGGGATCAGCCCCAGCATTTT. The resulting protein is CASSPAARGDQPQHF.